This TCR beta chain was sequenced for a study of cytomegalovirus exposure and HLA in healthy donors. Whole-study findings and limits: There were several of the most significant clusters that appeared linked to common viral pathogens in a later analysis. Cytomegalovirus-associated TCR beta chains were listed, numbering 164.

The donors were healthy bone marrow donors. Donors counted as nominally healthy when sampled, yet unrecorded immune exposures were likely. The PCR made use of 60 Vbeta and 13 Jbeta primers. This table comes from immunoSEQ multiplex PCR, and its TCRdb copy is limited to in-frame clones, with some not included. This table has about 160,000 clones, about 80% appearing once. Comment on this clone: Its antigen remains unidentified.

CDR1 is MGHRA, CDR2 YSYEKL, per germline. Unmatched junction bases numbered 5, after V lost 2 bases and J lost 2 bases. The CDR3 loop spans 16 amino acids. The material sequenced was PBMCs. This TCR derives from a female donor in good health and CMV-seronegative. This sequence joins TRBV4-1 and TRBJ2-5; 10 nucleotides agree with TRBD2. The CDR3 sequence: CASSQSLAGVQETQYF. Here the CDR3 DNA reads TGCGCCAGCAGCCAATCGCTAGCGGGGGTACAAGAGACCCAGTACTTC.